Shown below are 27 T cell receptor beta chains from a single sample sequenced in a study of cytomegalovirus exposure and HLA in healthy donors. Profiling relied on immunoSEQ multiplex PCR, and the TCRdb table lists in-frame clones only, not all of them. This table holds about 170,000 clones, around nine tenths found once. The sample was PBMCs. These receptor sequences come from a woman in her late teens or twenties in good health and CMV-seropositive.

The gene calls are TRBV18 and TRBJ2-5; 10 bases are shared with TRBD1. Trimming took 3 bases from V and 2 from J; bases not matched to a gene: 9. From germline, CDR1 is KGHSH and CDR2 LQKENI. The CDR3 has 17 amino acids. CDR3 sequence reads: CASSPPGQGFYQETQYF. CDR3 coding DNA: TGTGCCAGCTCACCCCCGGGACAGGGGTTTTATCAAGAGACCCAGTACTTC.

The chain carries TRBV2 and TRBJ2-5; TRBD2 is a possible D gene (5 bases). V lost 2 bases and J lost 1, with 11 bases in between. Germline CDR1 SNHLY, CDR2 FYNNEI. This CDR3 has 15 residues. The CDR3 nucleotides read TGTGCCAGCAGTGAACCACTAGTGGCCCAAGAGACCCAGTACTTC. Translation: CASSEPLVAQETQYF. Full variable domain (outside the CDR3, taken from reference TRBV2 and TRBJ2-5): EPEVTQTPSHQVTQMGQEVILRCVPISNHLYFYWYRQILGQKVEFLVSFYNNEISEKSEIFDDQFSVERPDGSNFTLKIRSTKLEDSAMYFCASSEPLVAQETQYFGPGTRLLVL.

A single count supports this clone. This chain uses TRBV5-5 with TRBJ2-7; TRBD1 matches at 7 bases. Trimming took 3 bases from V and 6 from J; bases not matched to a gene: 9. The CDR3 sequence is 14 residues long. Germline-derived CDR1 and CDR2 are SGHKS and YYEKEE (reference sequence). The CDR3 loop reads CASSSSTGSTEQYF. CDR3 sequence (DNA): TGTGCCAGCAGCTCCTCGACAGGGTCGACCGAGCAGTACTTC. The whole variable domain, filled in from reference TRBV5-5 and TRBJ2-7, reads DAGVTQSPTHLIKTRGQQVTLRCSPISGHKSVSWYQQVLGQGPQFIFQYYEKEERGRGNFPDRFSARQFPNYSSELNVNALLLGDSALYLCASSSSTGSTEQYFGPGTRLTVT.

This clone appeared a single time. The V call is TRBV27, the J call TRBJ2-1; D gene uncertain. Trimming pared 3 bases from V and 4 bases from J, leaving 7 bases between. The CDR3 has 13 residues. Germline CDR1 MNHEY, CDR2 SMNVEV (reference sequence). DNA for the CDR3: TGTGCCAGCAGTTTCGGTTTATACAATGAGCAGTTCTTC. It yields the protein CASSFGLYNEQFF.

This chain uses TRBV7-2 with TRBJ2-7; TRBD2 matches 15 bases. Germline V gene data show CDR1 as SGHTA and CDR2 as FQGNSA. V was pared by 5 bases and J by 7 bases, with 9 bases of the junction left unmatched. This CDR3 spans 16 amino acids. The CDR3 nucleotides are TGTGCCAGCAGCCCATTAGGACTAGCGGGAGGGCCAGAGCAGTACTTC. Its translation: CASSPLGLAGGPEQYF.

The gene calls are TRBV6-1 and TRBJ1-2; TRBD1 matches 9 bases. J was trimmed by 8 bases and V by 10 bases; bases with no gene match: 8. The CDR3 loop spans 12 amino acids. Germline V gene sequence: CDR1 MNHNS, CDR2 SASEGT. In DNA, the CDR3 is TGTGCCATCCGGGGACAGGGAGGCGGCTACACCTTC. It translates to CAIRGQGGGYTF.

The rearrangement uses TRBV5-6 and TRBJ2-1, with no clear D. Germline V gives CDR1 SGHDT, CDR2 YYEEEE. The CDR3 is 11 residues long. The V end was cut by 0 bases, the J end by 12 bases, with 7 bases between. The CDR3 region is CASSLGARQFF. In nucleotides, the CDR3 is TGTGCCAGCAGCTTGGGGGCTCGGCAGTTCTTC.

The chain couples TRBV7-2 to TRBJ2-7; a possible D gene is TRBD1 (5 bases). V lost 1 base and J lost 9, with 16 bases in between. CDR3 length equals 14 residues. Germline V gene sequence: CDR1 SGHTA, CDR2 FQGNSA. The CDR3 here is CASSLGGGEVRQYF. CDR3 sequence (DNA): TGTGCCAGCAGCTTAGGGGGCGGTGAAGTGCGGCAGTACTTC.

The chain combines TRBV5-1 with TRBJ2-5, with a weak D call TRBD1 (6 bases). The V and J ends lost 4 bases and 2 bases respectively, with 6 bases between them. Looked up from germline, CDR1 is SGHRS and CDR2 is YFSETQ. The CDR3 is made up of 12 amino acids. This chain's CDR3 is CASSGQQETQYF. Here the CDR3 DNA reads TGCGCCAGCAGCGGACAGCAAGAGACCCAGTACTTC.

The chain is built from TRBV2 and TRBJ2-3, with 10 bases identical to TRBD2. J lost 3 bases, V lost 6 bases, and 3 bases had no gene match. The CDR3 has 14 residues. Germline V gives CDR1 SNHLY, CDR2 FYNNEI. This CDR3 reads CASREREGTDTQYF. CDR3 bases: TGTGCCAGCAGGGAGCGGGAGGGGACAGATACGCAGTATTTT.

The CDR3 DNA sequence: TGTGCCAGCAGCCCTGACAGGGTCGTCACAGATACGCAGTATTTT. It is translated as CASSPDRVVTDTQYF. The rearrangement uses TRBV6-1 and TRBJ2-3, with TRBD1 identical over 7 bases. CDR1 is MNHNS and CDR2 is SASEGT in the germline V gene. CDR3 length: 15 amino acids. J gave up 2 bases and V 6 bases, and 8 bases lay outside the gene matches.

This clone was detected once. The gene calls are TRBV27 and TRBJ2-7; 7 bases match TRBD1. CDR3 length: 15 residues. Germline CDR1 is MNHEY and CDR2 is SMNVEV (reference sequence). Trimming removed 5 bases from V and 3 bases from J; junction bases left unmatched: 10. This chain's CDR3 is CASSGPGQALYEQYF. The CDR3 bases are TGTGCCAGCAGTGGGCCCGGACAGGCGCTCTACGAGCAGTACTTC.

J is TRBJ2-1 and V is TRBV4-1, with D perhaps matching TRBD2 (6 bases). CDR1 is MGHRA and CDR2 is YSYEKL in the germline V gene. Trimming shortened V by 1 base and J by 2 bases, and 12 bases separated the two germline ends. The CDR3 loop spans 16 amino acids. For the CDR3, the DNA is TGCGCCAGCAGCCAAGGGGGTAGCGGAACCTACAATGAGCAGTTCTTC. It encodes CASSQGGSGTYNEQFF.

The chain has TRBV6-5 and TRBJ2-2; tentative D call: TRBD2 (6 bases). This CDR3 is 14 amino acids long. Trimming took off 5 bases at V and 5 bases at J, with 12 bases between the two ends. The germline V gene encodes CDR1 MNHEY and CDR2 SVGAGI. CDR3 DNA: TGTGCCAGCAGTCCCCTCGGGGGAACCGGGGAGCTGTTTTTT. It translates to CASSPLGGTGELFF.

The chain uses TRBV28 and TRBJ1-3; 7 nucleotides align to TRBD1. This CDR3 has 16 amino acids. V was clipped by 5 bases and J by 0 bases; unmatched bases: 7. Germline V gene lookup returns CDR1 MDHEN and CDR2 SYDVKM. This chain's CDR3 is CASSPGGQVSGNTIYF. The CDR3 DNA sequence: TGTGCCAGCAGTCCGGGCGGACAGGTCTCTGGAAACACCATATATTTT.

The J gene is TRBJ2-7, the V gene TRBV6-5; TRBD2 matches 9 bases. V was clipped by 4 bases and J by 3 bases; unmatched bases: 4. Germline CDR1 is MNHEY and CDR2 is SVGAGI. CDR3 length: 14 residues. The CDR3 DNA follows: TGTGCCAGCAGTTCCGGCGGGAGGGTCTACGAGCAGTACTTC. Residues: CASSSGGRVYEQYF.

The CDR3 DNA reads TGTGCCAGCAAATCAGGGTCTGGAAACACCATATATTTT. Its protein product is CASKSGSGNTIYF. The rearrangement links TRBV2 to TRBJ1-3, with D possibly being TRBD1 (5 bases). Germline values: CDR1 SNHLY, CDR2 FYNNEI. The CDR3 consists of 13 residues. The V gene lost 7 bases and the J gene lost 1 base, with 8 bases spanning the gap.

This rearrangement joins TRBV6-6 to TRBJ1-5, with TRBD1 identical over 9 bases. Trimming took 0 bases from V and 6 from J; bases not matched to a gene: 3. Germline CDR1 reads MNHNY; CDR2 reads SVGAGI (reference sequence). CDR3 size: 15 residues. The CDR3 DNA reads TGTGCCAGCAGTTACTCTACAGGGGGCGGTCAGCCCCAGCATTTT. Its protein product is CASSYSTGGGQPQHF.

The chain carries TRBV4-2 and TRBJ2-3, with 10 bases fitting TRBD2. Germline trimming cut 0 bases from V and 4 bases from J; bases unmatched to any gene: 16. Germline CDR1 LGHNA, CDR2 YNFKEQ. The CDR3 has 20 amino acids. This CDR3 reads CASSQEGGAGSGRAADTQYF. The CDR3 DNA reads TGTGCCAGCAGCCAAGAGGGGGGTGCGGGGAGCGGGAGGGCCGCAGATACGCAGTATTTT.

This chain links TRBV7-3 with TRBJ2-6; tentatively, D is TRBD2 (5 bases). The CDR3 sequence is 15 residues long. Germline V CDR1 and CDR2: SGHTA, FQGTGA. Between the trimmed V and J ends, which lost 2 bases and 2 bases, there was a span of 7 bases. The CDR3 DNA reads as TGTGCCAGCAGCTTAGGAGGAGCTGGGGCCAACGTCCTGACTTTC. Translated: CASSLGGAGANVLTF.

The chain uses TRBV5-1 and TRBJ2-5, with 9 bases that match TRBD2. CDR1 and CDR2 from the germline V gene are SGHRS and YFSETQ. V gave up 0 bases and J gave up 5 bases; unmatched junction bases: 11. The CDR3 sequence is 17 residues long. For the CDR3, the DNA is TGCGCCAGCAGCTTGGCTCTTGCGGGAGGGCCACAGGAGACCCAGTACTTC. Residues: CASSLALAGGPQETQYF.

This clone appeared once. The CDR3 coding sequence is TGTGCCAGCAGCTTAGAGAGAGGAGATACGCAGTATTTT. The encoded protein is CASSLERGDTQYF. The gene calls are TRBV11-2 and TRBJ2-3; no clear D gene. The CDR3 length is 13 residues. Germline CDR1 reads SGHAT; CDR2 reads FQNNGV. The V gene lost 0 bases and the J gene lost 5 bases, with 6 bases spanning the gap.

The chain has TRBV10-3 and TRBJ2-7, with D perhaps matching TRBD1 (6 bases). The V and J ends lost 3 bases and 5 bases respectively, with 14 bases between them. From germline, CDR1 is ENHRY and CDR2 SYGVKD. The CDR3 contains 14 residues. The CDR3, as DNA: TGTGCCATCAGTGACGTCACAGGGTCTAACGAGCAGTACTTC. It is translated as CAISDVTGSNEQYF.

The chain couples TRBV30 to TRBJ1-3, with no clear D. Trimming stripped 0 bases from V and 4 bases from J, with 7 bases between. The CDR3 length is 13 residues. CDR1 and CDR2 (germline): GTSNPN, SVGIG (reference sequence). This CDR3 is CAWSVLEGNTIYF. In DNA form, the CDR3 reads TGTGCCTGGAGTGTATTGGAGGGAAACACCATATATTTT.

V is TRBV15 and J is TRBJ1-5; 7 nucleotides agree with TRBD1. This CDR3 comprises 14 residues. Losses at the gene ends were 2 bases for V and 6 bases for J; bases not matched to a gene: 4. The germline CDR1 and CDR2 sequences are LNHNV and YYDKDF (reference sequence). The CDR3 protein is CATSRLTGVQPQHF. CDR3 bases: TGTGCCACCAGCAGATTAACAGGGGTTCAGCCCCAGCATTTT.

CDR3 protein: CASSQEGGRELISNQPQHF. The CDR3 coding sequence is TGCGCCAGCAGCCAAGAAGGGGGCAGGGAGCTTATTAGCAATCAGCCCCAGCATTTT. J is TRBJ1-5 and V is TRBV4-1; the match to TRBD1 covers 7 bases. Germline V gives CDR1 MGHRA, CDR2 YSYEKL. The CDR3 contains 19 residues. With V trimmed by 0 bases and J by 0 bases, 11 bases remained unmatched.

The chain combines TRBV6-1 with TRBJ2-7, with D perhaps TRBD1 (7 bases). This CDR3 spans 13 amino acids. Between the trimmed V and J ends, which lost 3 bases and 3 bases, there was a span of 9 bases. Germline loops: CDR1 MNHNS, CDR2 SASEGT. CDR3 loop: CASSDRGDYEQYF. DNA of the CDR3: TGTGCCAGCAGTGACAGGGGGGACTACGAGCAGTACTTC.